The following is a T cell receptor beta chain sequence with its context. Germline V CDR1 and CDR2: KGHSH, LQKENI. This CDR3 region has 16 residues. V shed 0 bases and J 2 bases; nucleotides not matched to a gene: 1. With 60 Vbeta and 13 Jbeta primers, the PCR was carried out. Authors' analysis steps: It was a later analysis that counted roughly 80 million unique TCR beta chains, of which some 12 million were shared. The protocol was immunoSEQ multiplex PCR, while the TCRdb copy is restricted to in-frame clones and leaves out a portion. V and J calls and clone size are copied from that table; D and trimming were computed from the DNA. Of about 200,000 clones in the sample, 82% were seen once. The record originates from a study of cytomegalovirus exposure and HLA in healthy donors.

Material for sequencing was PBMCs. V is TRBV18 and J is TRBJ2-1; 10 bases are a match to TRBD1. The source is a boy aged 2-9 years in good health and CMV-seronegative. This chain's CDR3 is CASSPPGTGAYNEQFF. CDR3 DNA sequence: TGTGCCAGCTCACCACCAGGGACAGGGGCCTACAATGAGCAGTTCTTC.